The 32 T cell receptor beta chains below were found in one sample sequenced in a study of OX40 agonist ivuxolimab in advanced cancers. Assay used: immunoSEQ multiplex PCR; TCRdb lists only in-frame clones, some missing. The profile covers about 6,300 clones, with roughly 70% appearing a single time and just under 60% taken by the ten largest. The source was CD4+ or CD8+ T cells sorted from blood, collected in a trial of the OX40 agonist ivuxolimab. The receptors here all came from an adult with an advanced solid tumor such as melanoma, head and neck, liver or kidney cancer.

There are a few counts of this clone. The chain uses TRBV4-1 and TRBJ1-3; the D is unclear. CDR1 is MGHRA and CDR2 is YSYEKL in the germline V gene. This CDR3 has 17 residues. V was pared by 4 bases and J by 0 bases, with 16 bases between. CDR3 nucleotides: TGCGCCAGCAGCCCCTCGGGCAGGCCAAGCTCTGGAAACACCATATATTTT. This codes for CASSPSGRPSSGNTIYF.

The chain is built from TRBV9 and TRBJ2-7; TRBD2 is a possible D gene (5 bases). Germline V gives CDR1 SGDLS, CDR2 YYNGEE. Trimming shortened V by 0 bases and J by 3 bases, and 13 bases separated the two germline ends. This CDR3 region has 15 residues. In DNA, the CDR3 is TGTGCCAGCAGCGTAGGTGAGGGATCAGGCTACGAGCAGTACTTC. Translated: CASSVGEGSGYEQYF. Full variable domain (missing parts from reference TRBV9 and TRBJ2-7): DSGVTQTPKHLITATGQRVTLRCSPRSGDLSVYWYQQSLDQGLQFLIQYYNGEERAKGNILERFSAQQFPDLHSELNLSSLELGDSALYFCASSVGEGSGYEQYFGPGTRLTVT.

A few counts support this clone. The chain couples TRBV5-4 to TRBJ1-2, with a weak D call TRBD1 (5 bases). This CDR3 is built from 14 residues. The germline V and J ends were trimmed by 0 bases and 6 bases, with 12 bases remaining between them. Germline lookup yields CDR1 SGHNT and CDR2 YYREEE (reference sequence). CDR3 in DNA: TGTGCCAGCAGCTTGGAGAGGGGCCGAGATGGCTACACCTTC. It is translated as CASSLERGRDGYTF.

This rearrangement joins TRBV9 to TRBJ1-2; 11 bases line up with TRBD1. Germline V gene data show CDR1 as SGDLS and CDR2 as YYNGEE. This CDR3 comprises 15 residues. Trimming removed 3 bases from V and 8 bases from J; junction bases left unmatched: 9. CDR3 in amino acids: CASSALGQGARGYTF. CDR3 in DNA: TGTGCCAGCAGCGCACTAGGACAGGGGGCTCGAGGCTACACCTTC.

This chain connects TRBV11-1 to TRBJ2-7, with D uncertain. Trimming removed 1 base at V and 1 base at J, with 8 bases between. Per germline, CDR1 SGHAT and CDR2 FQDESV (reference sequence). The CDR3 is 14 amino acids. The CDR3 sequence is CASSLVGSSYEQYF. Here the CDR3 DNA reads TGTGCCAGCAGCTTAGTTGGCAGTTCCTACGAGCAGTACTTC.

V and J are TRBV27 and TRBJ2-1; TRBD2 might be the D (7 bases). Germline CDR1 reads MNHEY; CDR2 reads SMNVEV (reference sequence). V was shortened by 5 bases and J by 9 bases, with 23 bases between the two germline ends. This CDR3 has 16 residues. In nucleotides, the CDR3 is TGTGCCAGCAGTCTCCTAGGGGGGGCTGGATCGGGTGAGCAGTTCTTC. The encoded protein is CASSLLGGAGSGEQFF.

This clone has a single count. This chain uses TRBV5-4 with TRBJ2-3, with 8 bases identical to TRBD1. Germline trimming cut 3 bases from V and 3 bases from J; bases unmatched to any gene: 0. Germline CDR1 reads SGHNT; CDR2 reads YYREEE (reference sequence). The CDR3 consists of 13 residues. CDR3 loop: CASSWTGTDTQYF. The CDR3 nucleotides read TGTGCCAGCAGCTGGACAGGGACAGATACGCAGTATTTT.

This chain links TRBV28 with TRBJ2-3; D remains ambiguous. The CDR3 covers 17 residues. V lost 1 base, J lost 0 bases, and 14 bases lay in between. Germline V gene sequence: CDR1 MDHEN, CDR2 SYDVKM. CDR3 region: CASSLYPRVGSTDTQYF. The CDR3 DNA reads TGTGCCAGCAGTTTATACCCCCGGGTGGGAAGCACAGATACGCAGTATTTT.

This rearrangement joins TRBV27 to TRBJ2-1, with unresolved D. Per the germline V gene, CDR1 is MNHEY and CDR2 is SMNVEV (reference sequence). This CDR3 is built from 14 residues. The V end lost 3 bases, the J end lost 5 bases, and 11 bases lay between the germline ends. The CDR3 region has the DNA TGTGCCAGCAGTTTGTGGAGAGCCCACAATGAGCAGTTCTTC. Protein product: CASSLWRAHNEQFF.

This clone was seen a handful of times. The chain employs TRBV11-1 and TRBJ2-5; TRBD2 agrees at 10 bases. This CDR3 is built from 15 residues. The ends lost 5 bases at V and 4 bases at J; junction bases unmatched: 7. Germline V gene lookup returns CDR1 SGHAT and CDR2 FQDESV (reference sequence). The CDR3 DNA sequence: TGTGCCAGCAGCCCTGGACTAGCGGAGAGAGAGACCCAGTACTTC. Translating it yields CASSPGLAERETQYF.

CDR3 nucleotide sequence: TGCGCCAGCAGCGATACAGGGGGCGCAGGTCAGCCCCAGCATTTT. Translating gives CASSDTGGAGQPQHF. V usage is TRBV4-3 and J usage is TRBJ1-5, with TRBD1 matching 9 bases. After removal of 5 bases from V and 6 bases from J, the junction contained 8 bases not matched to a gene. Germline lookup yields CDR1 LGHNA and CDR2 YSLEER. The CDR3 has 15 residues.

V usage is TRBV7-3 and J usage is TRBJ2-1, with D possibly matching TRBD1 (5 bases). Trimming took off 5 bases at V and 2 bases at J, with 13 bases between the two ends. This CDR3 contains 15 residues. CDR1 SGHTA and CDR2 FQGTGA come from the germline V gene. The CDR3: CASSPSRGPYNEQFF. DNA of the CDR3: TGTGCCAGCAGCCCCTCTAGGGGCCCCTACAATGAGCAGTTCTTC.

This chain joins TRBV7-8 and TRBJ2-1; the match to TRBD1 covers 8 bases. Germline V gene sequence: CDR1 SGHVS, CDR2 FQNEAQ. This CDR3 comprises 15 residues. The V segment lost 3 bases and the J segment 4 bases; nucleotides outside the gene matches: 5. The CDR3 DNA reads TGTGCCAGCAGCTTTCCCCAGGGGGCTTACAATGAGCAGTTCTTC. This translates into CASSFPQGAYNEQFF.

This clone showed up just a few times. The chain joins TRBV7-8 to TRBJ2-3; possibly TRBD2 for D (6 bases). The CDR3 loop spans 17 amino acids. The V gene lost 6 bases and the J gene lost 4 bases, with 23 bases spanning the gap. CDR1 and CDR2 (germline): SGHVS, FQNEAQ. The DNA of the CDR3 is TGTGCCAGCAGGGGTGATTCCGGAGGGACGTCGCCAGATACGCAGTATTTT. It translates to CASRGDSGGTSPDTQYF.

The V and J genes are TRBV29-1 and TRBJ2-1; weak D call: TRBD2 (5 bases). Per germline, CDR1 SQVTM and CDR2 ANQGSEA. The CDR3 runs 13 residues. The V end was cut by 2 bases, the J end by 5 bases, with 10 bases between. The CDR3 coding sequence is TGCAGCGTTGAAACGGGGAACAACAATGAGCAGTTCTTC. Protein product: CSVETGNNNEQFF.

V and J are TRBV7-9 and TRBJ2-6, with TRBD2 as a possible D gene (5 bases). CDR3 length equals 16 residues. Trimming removed 4 bases at V and 2 bases at J, with 12 bases between. CDR1 SEHNR and CDR2 FQNEAQ come from the germline V gene (reference sequence). In nucleotides, the CDR3 is TGTGCCAGCAGCTCTGCGGGCCTCGCTGGGGCCAACGTCCTGACTTTC. Its translation is CASSSAGLAGANVLTF.

A note on this clone: One end of the junction fails to match germline, which may point to a read error. The rearrangement links TRBV7-9 to TRBJ1-2; D unclear. Germline CDR1 is SEHNR and CDR2 is FQNEAQ (reference sequence). The CDR3 loop spans 11 amino acids. This CDR3 is CASSENEEPPF. The CDR3 DNA reads TGTGCCAGCAGTGAGAATGAAGAACCACCCTTC. Complete variable domain (other parts from reference TRBV7-9 and TRBJ1-2): DTGVSQNPRHKITKRGQNVTFRCDPISEHNRLYWYRQTLGQGPEFLTYFQNEAQLEKSRLLSDRFSAERPKGSFSTLEIQRTEQGDSAMYLCASSENEEPPFGSGTRLTVV.

This clone is judged medium-sized (0.01 to 0.1%). In DNA, the CDR3 is TGTGCCAGCAGTTTGGGCCGACTCCAGGGTGTGGGAGGCTACACCTTC. It encodes CASSLGRLQGVGGYTF. This rearrangement joins TRBV27 to TRBJ1-2, with TRBD1 as a possible D gene (5 bases). V lost 3 bases and J lost 8, with 22 bases in between. Germline V gene sequence: CDR1 MNHEY, CDR2 SMNVEV (reference sequence). The CDR3 spans 16 residues.

This clone was observed once. The V and J genes are TRBV6-6 and TRBJ1-1, with D unclear. Germline V gives CDR1 MNHNY, CDR2 SVGAGI (reference sequence). The V end was cut by 2 bases, the J end by 8 bases, with 9 bases between. This CDR3 has 12 amino acids. This CDR3 reads CASSYPTREAFF. The CDR3 DNA follows: TGTGCCAGCAGTTACCCCACTAGAGAAGCTTTCTTT.

The rearrangement joins TRBV6-5 to TRBJ2-7, with TRBD1 identical over 8 bases. The CDR3 covers 14 residues. Germline CDR1 reads MNHEY; CDR2 reads SVGAGI. With 1 base clipped from V and 1 base from J, the junction kept 0 bases outside the gene matches. CDR3: CASSYYRGSYEQYF. The CDR3, as DNA: TGTGCCAGCAGTTACTACAGGGGGTCCTACGAGCAGTACTTC.

J is TRBJ2-7 and V is TRBV5-5; TRBD1 matches 9 bases. Germline trimming cut 3 bases from V and 7 bases from J; bases unmatched to any gene: 2. The CDR3 has 12 amino acids. Germline V CDR1 and CDR2: SGHKS, YYEKEE (reference sequence). CDR3 protein: CASSWTGEEQYF. The CDR3 DNA follows: TGTGCCAGCAGCTGGACAGGGGAGGAGCAGTACTTC.

The rearrangement joins TRBV27 to TRBJ2-3; no reliable D call. The CDR3 runs 11 residues. V shed 5 bases and J shed 3 bases, with 3 bases lying between them. Germline CDR1 reads MNHEY; CDR2 reads SMNVEV (reference sequence). The CDR3 protein is CASSPTDTQYF. CDR3 DNA sequence: TGTGCCAGCAGTCCGACAGATACGCAGTATTTT.

This clone has a handful of counts. J is TRBJ2-5 and V is TRBV7-8; no definite D call. Trimming removed 5 bases at V and 1 base at J, with 8 bases between. This CDR3 is 13 amino acids long. The germline CDR1 and CDR2 sequences are SGHVS and FQNEAQ. The DNA of the CDR3 is TGTGCCAGCAGCGTGACCTCCCAAGAGACCCAGTACTTC. This sequence encodes CASSVTSQETQYF.

The chain couples TRBV10-3 to TRBJ1-1; D is ambiguous. Germline V CDR1 and CDR2: ENHRY, SYGVKD. This CDR3 is built from 13 residues. V was cut by 7 bases and J by 4 bases, with 13 bases left in between. CDR3 loop: CAIKWTGITEAFF. The CDR3 bases are TGTGCCATCAAATGGACGGGAATCACTGAAGCTTTCTTT.

This clone was counted a few times. The genes are TRBV9 and TRBJ1-5; D is unclear. The germline V gene has CDR1 SGDLS and CDR2 YYNGEE. The CDR3 contains 15 residues. The V gene lost 0 bases and the J gene lost 0 bases, with 7 bases spanning the gap. The CDR3 bases are TGTGCCAGCAGCGTAGGGCTGTTTAGCAATCAGCCCCAGCATTTT. This encodes CASSVGLFSNQPQHF. Drawing the rest from reference TRBV9 and TRBJ1-5, the complete variable domain is DSGVTQTPKHLITATGQRVTLRCSPRSGDLSVYWYQQSLDQGLQFLIQYYNGEERAKGNILERFSAQQFPDLHSELNLSSLELGDSALYFCASSVGLFSNQPQHFGDGTRLSIL.

This clone has only a few counts. The rearrangement links TRBV6-6 to TRBJ2-1; possibly TRBD1 or TRBD2 for D (6 bases each). There are 15 residues in the CDR3. V lost 7 bases to trimming and J lost 4 bases, with 17 bases between them. Germline V gene data show CDR1 as MNHNY and CDR2 as SVGAGI (reference sequence). CDR3 nucleotide sequence: TGTGCCAGCACCCCGTCGGGGGCGGGGTACAATGAGCAGTTCTTC. Translating it yields CASTPSGAGYNEQFF.

The CDR3 here is CASSLQLAGISTDTQYF. The DNA for the CDR3 is TGTGCCAGCAGCTTACAACTAGCGGGAATAAGTACAGATACGCAGTATTTT. V and J are TRBV7-2 and TRBJ2-3, with 10 bases that match TRBD2. Germline V gene sequence: CDR1 SGHTA, CDR2 FQGNSA. Trimming at V came to 2 bases and at J to 3 bases, leaving 8 bases not matched to a gene. The CDR3 is 17 amino acids.

This clone was counted between two and nine times. The V call is TRBV5-4, the J call TRBJ2-1; perhaps TRBD1 as D (6 bases). Germline V gene data show CDR1 as SGHNT and CDR2 as YYREEE (reference sequence). This CDR3 is 12 amino acids long. V lost 4 bases to trimming and J lost 7 bases, with 9 bases between them. The CDR3 region is CASSRGQNEQFF. CDR3 in DNA: TGTGCCAGCAGCCGTGGACAGAATGAGCAGTTCTTC.

The chain links TRBV7-2 to TRBJ2-5, with 7 nucleotides matching TRBD2. The CDR3 loop spans 14 amino acids. Trimming at V came to 3 bases and at J to 1 base, leaving 2 bases not matched to a gene. Germline-derived CDR1 and CDR2 are SGHTA and FQGNSA. The CDR3 here is CASSFAGAQETQYF. CDR3 in DNA: TGTGCCAGCAGCTTTGCGGGAGCCCAAGAGACCCAGTACTTC.

The CDR3 nucleotides are TGTGCCAGCAGCTCGATATCCTACGAGCAGTACTTC. Translation gives CASSSISYEQYF. The chain is built from TRBV7-9 and TRBJ2-7, with D unresolved. Per the germline V gene, CDR1 is SEHNR and CDR2 is FQNEAQ (reference sequence). V was shortened by 4 bases and J by 1 base, with 5 bases between the two germline ends. The CDR3 loop spans 12 amino acids.

There are a few counts of this clone. The chain has TRBV4-3 and TRBJ2-3; 11 bases align to TRBD2. Germline V CDR1 and CDR2: LGHNA, YSLEER. With 0 bases clipped from V and 0 bases from J, the junction kept 5 bases outside the gene matches. The length of the CDR3 is 18 residues. The CDR3 bases are TGCGCCAGCAGCCAAGACCTAGCGGGGGGCCCTAGCACAGATACGCAGTATTTT. Its translation is CASSQDLAGGPSTDTQYF.

The chain combines TRBV7-8 with TRBJ2-1, with TRBD2 identical over 10 bases. There are 17 residues in the CDR3. Germline values: CDR1 SGHVS, CDR2 FQNEAQ. The V and J ends lost 2 bases and 5 bases, in that order; junction bases with no gene match: 9. The CDR3 protein is CASSLRWSGGAHNEQFF. CDR3 coding DNA: TGTGCCAGCAGCTTACGTTGGAGCGGGGGGGCCCACAATGAGCAGTTCTTC.